This TCR beta chain is drawn from a study of T-cell reconstitution after alpha-beta-depleted transplantation in children. This clonotype was counted at least ten times. Unique molecular identifiers were incorporated during preparation of the TCRbeta library. TCRdb reprocessed the PCR reads via MiXCR and lists one record per CDR3 protein. This table holds around 600,000 distinct CDR3 sequences, roughly 15% found once. This CDR3 comprises 11 residues. V lost 3 bases, J lost 5 bases, and 8 bases lay in between. Germline values: CDR1 DFQATT, CDR2 SNEGSKA (reference sequence). The sequence came from a human donor who donated a stem cell graft to a child with acute myeloid leukemia. The material sequenced was PBMCs from the stem cell graft donor, taken from the stem cell graft. The rearrangement joins TRBV20-1 to TRBJ2-7; possibly TRBD2 for D (6 bases). The CDR3 reads CSASRRDEQYF. Written as DNA, the CDR3 is TGCAGTGCTAGCCGGAGGGACGAGCAGTACTTC.